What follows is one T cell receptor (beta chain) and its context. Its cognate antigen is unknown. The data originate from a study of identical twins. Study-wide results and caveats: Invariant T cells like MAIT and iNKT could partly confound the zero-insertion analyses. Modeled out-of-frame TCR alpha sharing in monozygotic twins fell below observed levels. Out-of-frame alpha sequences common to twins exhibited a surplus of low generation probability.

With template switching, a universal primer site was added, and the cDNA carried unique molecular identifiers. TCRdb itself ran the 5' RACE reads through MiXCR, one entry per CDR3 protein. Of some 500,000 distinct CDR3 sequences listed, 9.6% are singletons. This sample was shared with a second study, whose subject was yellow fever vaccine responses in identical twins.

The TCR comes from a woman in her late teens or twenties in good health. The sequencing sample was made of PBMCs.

As DNA, the CDR3 is TGTGCCAGCAGCTTAGGGCGGGTTCCGGGCTATGGCTACACCTTC. This encodes CASSLGRVPGYGYTF. V and J are TRBV11-2 and TRBJ1-2; D is ambiguous. The CDR3 is made up of 15 amino acids. V was clipped by 1 base and J by 4 bases, with 13 bases between them. Germline V gene data show CDR1 as SGHAT and CDR2 as FQNNGV. Looking up the rest from reference TRBV11-2 and TRBJ1-2 gives the full variable domain: EAGVAQSPRYKIIEKRQSVAFWCNPISGHATLYWYQQILGQGPKLLIQFQNNGVVDDSQLPKDRFSAERLKGVDSTLKIQPAKLEDSAVYLCASSLGRVPGYGYTFGSGTRLTVV.